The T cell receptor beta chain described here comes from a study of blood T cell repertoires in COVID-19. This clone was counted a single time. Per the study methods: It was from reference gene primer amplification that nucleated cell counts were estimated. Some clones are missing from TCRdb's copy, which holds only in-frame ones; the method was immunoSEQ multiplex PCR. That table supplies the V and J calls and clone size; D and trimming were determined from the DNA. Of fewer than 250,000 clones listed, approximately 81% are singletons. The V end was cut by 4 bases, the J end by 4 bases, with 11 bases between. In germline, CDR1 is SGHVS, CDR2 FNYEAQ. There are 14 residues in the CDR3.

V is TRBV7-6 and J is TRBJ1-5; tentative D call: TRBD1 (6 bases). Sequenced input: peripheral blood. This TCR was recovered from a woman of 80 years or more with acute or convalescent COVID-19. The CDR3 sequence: CASSSEQGNQPQHF. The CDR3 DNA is TGTGCCAGCAGCTCAGAACAGGGAAATCAGCCCCAGCATTTT.